This note documents a single T cell receptor (beta chain) sequence. Its antigen is not known. Deep was the level at which the assay was run. This table comes from immunoSEQ multiplex PCR, and its TCRdb copy is limited to in-frame clones, with some not included. The repertoire holds about 1 million clones, about 74% seen once, with approximately 1.5% in the top ten. This record comes from a study of shared clonotypes between healthy human individuals. Study results and caveats: Represented diversity (both genetic and exposure-history) was limited by the small number of donors. A reduction in generation probabilities was seen for non-shared clonotypes relative to those shared by all four donors.

This CDR3 spans 19 amino acids. Trimming removed 4 bases at V and 1 base at J, with 23 bases between. Germline CDR1 and CDR2: SEHNR and FQNEAQ (reference sequence). The rearrangement uses TRBV7-9 and TRBJ2-1; D is tentatively TRBD1 or TRBD2 (6 bases each). Specimen: memory CD4+ T cells sorted from blood. The subset was: CD45RA-negative fraction. The origin of this receptor is a man aged 18 to 35 in good health. Here the CDR3 reads CASSSRVGGEDRSYNEQFF. CDR3 in DNA: TGTGCCAGCAGCTCTAGAGTCGGGGGCGAGGACCGATCCTACAATGAGCAGTTCTTC. Together with reference TRBV7-9 and TRBJ2-1, the CDR3 gives the full variable domain: DTGVSQNPRHKITKRGQNVTFRCDPISEHNRLYWYRQTLGQGPEFLTYFQNEAQLEKSRLLSDRFSAERPKGSFSTLEIQRTEQGDSAMYLCASSSRVGGEDRSYNEQFFGPGTRLTVL.